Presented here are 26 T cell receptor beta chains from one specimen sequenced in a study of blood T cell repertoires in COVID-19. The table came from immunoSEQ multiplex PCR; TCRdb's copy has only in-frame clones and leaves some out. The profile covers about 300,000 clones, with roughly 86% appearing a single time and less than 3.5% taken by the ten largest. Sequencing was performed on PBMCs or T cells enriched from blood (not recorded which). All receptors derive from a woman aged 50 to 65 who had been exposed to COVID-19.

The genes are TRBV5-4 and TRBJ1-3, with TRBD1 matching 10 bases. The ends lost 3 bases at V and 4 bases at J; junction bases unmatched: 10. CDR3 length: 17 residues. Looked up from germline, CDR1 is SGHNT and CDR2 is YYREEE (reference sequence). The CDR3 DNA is TGTGCCAGCAGCTCGGCCGGGGGGACAGGGGCGGGAAACACCATATATTTT. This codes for CASSSAGGTGAGNTIYF.

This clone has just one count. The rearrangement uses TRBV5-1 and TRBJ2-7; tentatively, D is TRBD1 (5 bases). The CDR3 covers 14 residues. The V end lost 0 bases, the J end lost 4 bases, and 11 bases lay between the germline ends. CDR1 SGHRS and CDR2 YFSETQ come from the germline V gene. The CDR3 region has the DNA TGCGCCAGCAGCTTGGAGCAGGGTTATTACGAGCAGTACTTC. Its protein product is CASSLEQGYYEQYF.

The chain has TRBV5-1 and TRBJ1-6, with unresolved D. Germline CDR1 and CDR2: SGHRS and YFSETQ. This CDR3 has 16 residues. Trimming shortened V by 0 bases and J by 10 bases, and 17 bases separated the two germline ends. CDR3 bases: TGCGCCAGCAGCTTGGATACTCCCGGGGTCCTGTCACCCCTCCACTTT. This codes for CASSLDTPGVLSPLHF.

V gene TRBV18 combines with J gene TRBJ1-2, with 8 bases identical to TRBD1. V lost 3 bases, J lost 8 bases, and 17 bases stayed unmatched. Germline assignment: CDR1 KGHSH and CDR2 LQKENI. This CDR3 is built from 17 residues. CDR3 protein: CASSPDLKDRGLGGYTF. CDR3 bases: TGTGCCAGCTCACCCGACCTTAAAGACAGGGGTTTGGGCGGCTACACCTTC.

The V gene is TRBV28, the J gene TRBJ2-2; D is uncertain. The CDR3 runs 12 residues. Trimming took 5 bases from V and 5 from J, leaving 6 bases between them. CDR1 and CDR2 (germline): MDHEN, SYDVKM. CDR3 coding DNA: TGTGCCAGCAGTCCCCGGACCGGGGAGCTGTTTTTT. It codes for CASSPRTGELFF. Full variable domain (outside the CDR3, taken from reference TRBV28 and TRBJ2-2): DVKVTQSSRYLVKRTGEKVFLECVQDMDHENMFWYRQDPGLGLRLIYFSYDVKMKEKGDIPEGYSVSREKKERFSLILESASTNQTSMYLCASSPRTGELFFGEGSRLTVL.

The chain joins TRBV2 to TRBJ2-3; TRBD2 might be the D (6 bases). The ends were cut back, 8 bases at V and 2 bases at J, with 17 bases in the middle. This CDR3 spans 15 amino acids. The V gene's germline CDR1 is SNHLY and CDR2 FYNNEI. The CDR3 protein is CASASSAGPTDTQYF. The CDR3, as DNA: TGTGCCAGCGCCTCCTCCGCGGGGCCCACAGATACGCAGTATTTT.

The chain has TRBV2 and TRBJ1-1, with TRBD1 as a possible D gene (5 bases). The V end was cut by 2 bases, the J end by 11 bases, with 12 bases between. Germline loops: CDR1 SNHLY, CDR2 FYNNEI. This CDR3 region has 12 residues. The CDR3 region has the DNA TGTGCCAGCAGTGAACAAGGGGCGGCGGCTTTCTTT. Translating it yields CASSEQGAAAFF.

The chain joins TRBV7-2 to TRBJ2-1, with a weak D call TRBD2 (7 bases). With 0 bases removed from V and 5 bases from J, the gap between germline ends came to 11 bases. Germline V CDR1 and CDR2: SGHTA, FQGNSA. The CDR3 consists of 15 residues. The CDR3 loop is CASSLAGGANNEQFF. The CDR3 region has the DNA TGTGCCAGCAGCTTAGCGGGGGGGGCGAACAATGAGCAGTTCTTC.

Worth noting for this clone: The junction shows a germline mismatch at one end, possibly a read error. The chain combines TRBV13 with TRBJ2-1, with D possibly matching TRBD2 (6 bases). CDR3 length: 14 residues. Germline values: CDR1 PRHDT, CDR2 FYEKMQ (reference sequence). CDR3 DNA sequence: TGTGCCAGCAGCTCGTTAACGGGACTCCCTAAGGGCCTCTTC. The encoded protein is CASSSLTGLPKGLF.

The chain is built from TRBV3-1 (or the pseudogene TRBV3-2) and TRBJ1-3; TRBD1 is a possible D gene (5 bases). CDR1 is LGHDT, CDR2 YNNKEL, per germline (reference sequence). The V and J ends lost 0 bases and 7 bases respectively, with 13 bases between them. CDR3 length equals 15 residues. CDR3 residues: CASSQETVLRNTIYF. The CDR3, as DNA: TGTGCCAGCAGCCAAGAGACAGTGCTCAGGAACACCATATATTTT.

The CDR3 bases are TGTGCCAGCAGCCATTCTTACGGGTCCTACAATGAGCAGTTCTTC. Its protein product is CASSHSYGSYNEQFF. The J gene is TRBJ2-1, the V gene TRBV3-1 (or the pseudogene TRBV3-2); unclear D gene. V lost 3 bases to trimming and J lost 1 base, with 10 bases between them. Germline-derived CDR1 and CDR2 are LGHDT and YNNKEL (reference sequence). CDR3 length equals 15 residues.

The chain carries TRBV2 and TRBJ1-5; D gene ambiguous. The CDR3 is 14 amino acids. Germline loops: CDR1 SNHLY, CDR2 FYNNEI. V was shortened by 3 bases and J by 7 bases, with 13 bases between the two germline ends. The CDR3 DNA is TGTGCCAGCAGTGACGGGTTCCCAAGCCAGCCCCAGCATTTT. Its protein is CASSDGFPSQPQHF.

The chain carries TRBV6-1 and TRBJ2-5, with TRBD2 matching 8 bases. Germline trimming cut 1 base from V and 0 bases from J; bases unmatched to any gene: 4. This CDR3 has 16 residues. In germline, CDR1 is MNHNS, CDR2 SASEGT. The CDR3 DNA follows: TGTGCCAGCAGTGAAGGGGCGGGGGGCTACCAAGAGACCCAGTACTTC. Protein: CASSEGAGGYQETQYF.

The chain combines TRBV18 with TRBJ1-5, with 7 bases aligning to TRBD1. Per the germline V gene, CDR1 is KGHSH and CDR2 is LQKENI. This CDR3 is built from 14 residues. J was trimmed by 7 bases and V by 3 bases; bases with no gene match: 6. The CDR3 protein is CASSPQDRTQPQHF. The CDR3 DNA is TGTGCCAGCTCACCTCAGGACAGGACCCAGCCCCAGCATTTT.

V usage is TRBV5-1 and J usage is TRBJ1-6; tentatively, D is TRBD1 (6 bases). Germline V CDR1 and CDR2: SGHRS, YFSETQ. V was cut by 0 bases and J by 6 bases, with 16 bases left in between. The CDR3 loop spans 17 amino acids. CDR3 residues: CASSLVIPSRGNSPLHF. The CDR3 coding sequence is TGCGCCAGCAGCTTGGTGATCCCCTCCAGGGGTAATTCACCCCTCCACTTT.

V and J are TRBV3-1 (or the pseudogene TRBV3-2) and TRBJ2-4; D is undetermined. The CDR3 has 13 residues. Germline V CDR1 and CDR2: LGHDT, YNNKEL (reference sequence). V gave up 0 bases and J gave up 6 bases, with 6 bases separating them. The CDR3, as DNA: TGTGCCAGCAGCCAAGATTCAGGAAACATTCAGTACTTC. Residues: CASSQDSGNIQYF.

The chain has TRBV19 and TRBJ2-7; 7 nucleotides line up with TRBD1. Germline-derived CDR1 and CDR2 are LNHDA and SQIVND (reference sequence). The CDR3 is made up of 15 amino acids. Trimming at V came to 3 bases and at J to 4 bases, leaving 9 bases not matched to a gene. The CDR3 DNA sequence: TGTGCCAGTAGTATTGTGGCAGGGGGTAGTTACGAGCAGTACTTC. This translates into CASSIVAGGSYEQYF. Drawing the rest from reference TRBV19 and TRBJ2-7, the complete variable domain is DGGITQSPKYLFRKEGQNVTLSCEQNLNHDAMYWYRQDPGQGLRLIYYSQIVNDFQKGDIAEGYSVSREKKESFPLTVTSAQKNPTAFYLCASSIVAGGSYEQYFGPGTRLTVT.

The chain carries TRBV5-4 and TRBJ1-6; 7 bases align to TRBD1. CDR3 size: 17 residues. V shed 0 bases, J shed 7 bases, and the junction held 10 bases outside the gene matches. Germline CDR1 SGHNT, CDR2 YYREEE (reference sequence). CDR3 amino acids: CASSLGYGQDQNSPLHF. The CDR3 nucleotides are TGTGCCAGCAGCTTGGGGTACGGACAGGATCAGAATTCACCCCTCCACTTT.

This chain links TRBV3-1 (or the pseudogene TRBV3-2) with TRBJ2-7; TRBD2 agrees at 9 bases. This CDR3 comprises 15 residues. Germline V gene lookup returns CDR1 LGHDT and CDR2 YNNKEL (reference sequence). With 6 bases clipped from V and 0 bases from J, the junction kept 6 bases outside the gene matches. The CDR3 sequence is CASRPSGAYSYEQYF. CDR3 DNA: TGTGCCAGCAGACCTAGCGGGGCCTACTCCTACGAGCAGTACTTC.

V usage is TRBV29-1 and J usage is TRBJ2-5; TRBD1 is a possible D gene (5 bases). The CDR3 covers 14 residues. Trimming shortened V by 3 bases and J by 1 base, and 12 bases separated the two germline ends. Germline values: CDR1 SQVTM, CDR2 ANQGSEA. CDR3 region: CSVDGAGVQETQYF. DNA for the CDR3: TGCAGCGTTGATGGGGCAGGCGTCCAAGAGACCCAGTACTTC.

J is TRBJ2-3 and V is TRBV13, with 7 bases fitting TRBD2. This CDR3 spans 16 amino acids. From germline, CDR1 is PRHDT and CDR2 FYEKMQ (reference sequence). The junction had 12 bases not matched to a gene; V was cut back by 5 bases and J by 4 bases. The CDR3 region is CASSLSGVLFADTQYF. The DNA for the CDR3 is TGTGCCAGCAGCCTCAGCGGGGTTCTGTTCGCAGATACGCAGTATTTT. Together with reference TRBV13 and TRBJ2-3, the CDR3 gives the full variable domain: AAGVIQSPRHLIKEKRETATLKCYPIPRHDTVYWYQQGPGQDPQFLISFYEKMQSDKGSIPDRFSAQQFSDYHSELNMSSLELGDSALYFCASSLSGVLFADTQYFGPGTRLTVL.

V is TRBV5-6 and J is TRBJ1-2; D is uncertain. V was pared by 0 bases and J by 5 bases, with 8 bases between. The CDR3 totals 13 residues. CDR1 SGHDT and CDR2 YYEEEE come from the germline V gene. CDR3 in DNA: TGTGCCAGCAGCTTGGCCGGAGAATATGGCTACACCTTC. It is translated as CASSLAGEYGYTF.

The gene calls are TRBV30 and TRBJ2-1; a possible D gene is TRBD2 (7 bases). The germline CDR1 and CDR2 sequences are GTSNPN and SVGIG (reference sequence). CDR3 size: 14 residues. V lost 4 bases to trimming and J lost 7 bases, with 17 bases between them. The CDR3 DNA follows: TGTGCCTGGACCCGGGGGGCACCCGGGAATGAGCAGTTCTTC. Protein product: CAWTRGAPGNEQFF.

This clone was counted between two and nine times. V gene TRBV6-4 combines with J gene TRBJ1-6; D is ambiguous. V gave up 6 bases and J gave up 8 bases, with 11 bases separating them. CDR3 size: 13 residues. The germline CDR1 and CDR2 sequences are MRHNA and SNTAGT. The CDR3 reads CASRQASDSPLHF. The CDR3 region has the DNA TGTGCCAGCAGGCAGGCGTCGGATTCACCCCTCCACTTT.

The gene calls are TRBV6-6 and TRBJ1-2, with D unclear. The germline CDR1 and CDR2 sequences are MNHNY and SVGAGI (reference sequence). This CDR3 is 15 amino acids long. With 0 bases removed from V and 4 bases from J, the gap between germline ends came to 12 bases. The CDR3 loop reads CASSYSNARSYGYTF. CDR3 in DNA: TGTGCCAGCAGTTACTCGAACGCGAGGTCCTATGGCTACACCTTC.

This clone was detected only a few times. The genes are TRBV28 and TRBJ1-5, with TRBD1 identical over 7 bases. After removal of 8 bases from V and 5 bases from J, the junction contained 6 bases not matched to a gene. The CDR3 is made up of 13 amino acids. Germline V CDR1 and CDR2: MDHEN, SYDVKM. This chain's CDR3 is CASGQVKDQPQHF. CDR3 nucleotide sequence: TGTGCCAGCGGACAGGTTAAGGATCAGCCCCAGCATTTT.